This TCR beta chain is from a study of cytomegalovirus exposure and HLA in healthy donors. Whole-study context: The 95 to 150 validation repertoires used a platform that matched the one used for the approximately 670 first-cohort repertoires, as a later analysis reported. Notes on the study in general: Researchers catalogued some 160 TCR beta chains as cytomegalovirus-associated.

Measured with immunoSEQ multiplex PCR; TCRdb has only the in-frame clones, and not every one. The sample has about 140,000 clones, about 90% seen once. The CDR3 covers 15 residues. The V gene lost 2 bases and the J gene lost 5 bases, with 13 bases spanning the gap. From germline, CDR1 is SEHNR and CDR2 FQNEAQ (reference sequence). Turning to this clone: Its cognate antigen is unknown.

The chain carries TRBV7-9 and TRBJ2-1; D is perhaps TRBD1 (6 bases). This clonotype originated in a woman younger than 30 in good health and CMV-seropositive. Sequenced sample: PBMCs. The CDR3 loop reads CASSLQGQGHNEQFF. The CDR3, as DNA: TGTGCCAGCAGCTTACAGGGACAAGGGCACAATGAGCAGTTCTTC.